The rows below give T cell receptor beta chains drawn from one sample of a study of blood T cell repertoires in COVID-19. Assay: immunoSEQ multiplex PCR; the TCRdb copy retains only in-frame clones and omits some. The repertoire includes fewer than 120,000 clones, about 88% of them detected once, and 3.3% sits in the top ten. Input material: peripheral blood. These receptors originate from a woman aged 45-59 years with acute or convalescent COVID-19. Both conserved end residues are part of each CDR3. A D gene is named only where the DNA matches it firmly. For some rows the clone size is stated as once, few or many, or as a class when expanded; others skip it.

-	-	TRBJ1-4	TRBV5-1	TGCGCCAGCAGCTTGTATAGTACAGGGAAGGAAAAACTGTTTTTT	CASSLYSTGKEKLFF
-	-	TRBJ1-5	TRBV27	TGTGCCAGCAGTTTAGGGGGGGGCCGGAGCAATCAGCCCCAGCATTTT	CASSLGGGRSNQPQHF
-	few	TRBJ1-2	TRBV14	TGTGCCAGCAGCAGCTCGTACTATGGCTACACCTTC	CASSSSYYGYTF
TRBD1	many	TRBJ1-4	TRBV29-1	TGCAGCGCCAGGGACAGCCGGATGGAAAAACTGTTTTTT	CSARDSRMEKLFF
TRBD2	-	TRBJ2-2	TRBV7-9	TGTGCCAGCAGCTTGGGACTAGCGGGAGGGCCTGAGGAGCTGTTTTTT	CASSLGLAGGPEELFF
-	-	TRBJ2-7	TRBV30	TGTGCCTGGAGTCTAACTCGCTACGAGCAGTACTTC	CAWSLTRYEQYF
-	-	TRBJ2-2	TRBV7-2	TGTGCCAGCAGCATACAGGGTCATGTCGGGGAGCTGTTTTTT	CASSIQGHVGELFF
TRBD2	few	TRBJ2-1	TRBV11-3	TGTGCCAGCAGCTTGGGACTAGCGGGAAGCAATGAGCAGTTCTTC	CASSLGLAGSNEQFF
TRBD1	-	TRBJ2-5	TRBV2	TGTGCCAGCAGGGGACAGGTCCAAGAGACCCAGTACTTC	CASRGQVQETQYF
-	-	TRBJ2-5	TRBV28	TGTGCCAGCAGTTCTGGACAGTTACAAGAGACCCAGTACTTC	CASSSGQLQETQYF
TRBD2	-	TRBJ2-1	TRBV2	TGTGCCAGCAGTGAGAGACTAGCGGGAATGGGGAATGAGCAGTTCTTC	CASSERLAGMGNEQFF
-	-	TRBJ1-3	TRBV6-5	TGTGCCAGCAGATCCGTTGAGGGGAGGGTAAACACCATATATTTT	CASRSVEGRVNTIYF
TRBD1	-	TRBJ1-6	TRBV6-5	TGTGCCAGCAGTTACTCGCGGGACAGCATTGCTTCACCCCTCCACTTT	CASSYSRDSIASPLHF
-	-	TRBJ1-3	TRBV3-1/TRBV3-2	TGTGCCAGCAGCCACAACAGGGAACCGAACACCATATATTTT	CASSHNREPNTIYF
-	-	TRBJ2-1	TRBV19	TGTGCCAGTAGTATAGACGGGGGTTACAATGAGCAGTTCTTC	CASSIDGGYNEQFF
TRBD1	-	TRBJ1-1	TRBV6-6	TGTGCCAGCAGTTATACCCGGGACAGGCTAGAAGCTTTCTTT	CASSYTRDRLEAFF
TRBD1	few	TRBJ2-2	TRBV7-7	TGTGCCAGCAGACCCGGACAGGACTACACCGGGGAGCTGTTTTTT	CASRPGQDYTGELFF
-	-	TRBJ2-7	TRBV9	TGTGCCAGCAGCCCCCTAGGGGGCGAGCAGTACTTC	CASSPLGGEQYF
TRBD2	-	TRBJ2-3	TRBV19	TGTGCCAGTAGTAGGGGGGGAGGGCCAGATACGCAGTATTTT	CASSRGGGPDTQYF
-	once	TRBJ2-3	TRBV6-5	TGTGCCAGCAGCGCGGGACAGCAGCGCACAGATACGCAGTATTTT	CASSAGQQRTDTQYF
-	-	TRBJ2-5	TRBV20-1	TGCAGTGCTAGTTCGGGGTTAGGCGAGACCCAGTACTTC	CSASSGLGETQYF
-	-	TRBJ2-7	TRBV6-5	TGTGCCAGCACCGGGTACAACTCCTACGAGCAGTACTTC	CASTGYNSYEQYF
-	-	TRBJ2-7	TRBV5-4	TGTGCCAGTTCCGTCTTGGACAGCTACGAGCAGTACTTC	CASSVLDSYEQYF
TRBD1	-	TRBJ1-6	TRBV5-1	TGCGCCAGCAGCCGGCTGGGACAGAATGACTATAATTCACCCCTCCACTTT	CASSRLGQNDYNSPLHF
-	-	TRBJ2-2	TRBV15	TGTGCCACCAGCAGTCTAATCACCGGGGAGCTGTTTTTT	CATSSLITGELFF
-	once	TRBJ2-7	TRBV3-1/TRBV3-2	TGTGCCAGCAGCCAAGATAATCGTAATGGCGGGTTGGAGCAGTACTTC	CASSQDNRNGGLEQYF
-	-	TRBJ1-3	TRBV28	TGTGCCAGCAGTTTATCGAGTTACTCTGGAAACACCATATATTTT	CASSLSSYSGNTIYF
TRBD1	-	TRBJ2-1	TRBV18	TGTGCCAGCTCACCTGACAGGGCCTCCTACAATGAGCAGTTCTTC	CASSPDRASYNEQFF
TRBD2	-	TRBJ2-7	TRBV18	TGTGCCAGCTCACCACCGTGGGGACTAGCGGGAGGCCTCTCCTACGAGCAGTACTTC	CASSPPWGLAGGLSYEQYF
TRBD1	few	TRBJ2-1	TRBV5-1	TGCGCCAGCAGCTTCAAAGGGGGCGCCTACAATGAGCAGTTCTTC	CASSFKGGAYNEQFF
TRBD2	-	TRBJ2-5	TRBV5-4	TGTGCCAGCAGTGGGAGGAAAGCGGGAGTGGTAGAGACCCAGTACTTC	CASSGRKAGVVETQYF
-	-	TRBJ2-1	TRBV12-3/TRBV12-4	TGTGCCAGCAGTCGAGTAACCGAGCAGTTCTTC	CASSRVTEQFF
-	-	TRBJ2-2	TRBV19	TGTGCCAGTACCTATGTCGGGGAGCTGTTTTTT	CASTYVGELFF
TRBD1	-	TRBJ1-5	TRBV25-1	TGTGCCAGCAGGGACAGGGGTAATCAGCCCCAGCATTTT	CASRDRGNQPQHF
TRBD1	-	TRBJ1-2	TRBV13	TGTGCCAGCAGCTTAGGCAGGGGGAACTATGGCTACACCTTC	CASSLGRGNYGYTF
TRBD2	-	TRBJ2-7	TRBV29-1	TGCAGCATGAGGACTAGCGGGAGTGAGTACGAGCAGTACTTC	CSMRTSGSEYEQYF
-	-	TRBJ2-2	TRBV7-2	TGTGCCAGCTCGCAGAGCGCGAACACCGGGGAGCTGTTTTTT	CASSQSANTGELFF
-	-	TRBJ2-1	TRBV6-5	TGTGCCAGTCTGATACAGGGCAATGAGCAGTTCTTC	CASLIQGNEQFF
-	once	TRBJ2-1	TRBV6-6	TGTGCCAGCATGGGGCCGTCCGCCTACAATGAGCAGTTCTTC	CASMGPSAYNEQFF
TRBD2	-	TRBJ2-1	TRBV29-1	TGCAGCGTTGAACGTAGTAGCGGGAGGGCCAGTGAGCAGTTCTTC	CSVERSSGRASEQFF
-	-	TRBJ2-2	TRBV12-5	TGTGCTAGTGCCCACTCCCCAGCGGGTGGGACCGGGGAGCTGTTTTTT	CASAHSPAGGTGELFF
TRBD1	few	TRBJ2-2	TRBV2	TGTGCCAGCGGGACAGAGGGCGGGGAGCTGTTTTTT	CASGTEGGELFF
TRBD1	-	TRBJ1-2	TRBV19	TGTGCCAGTAAAATACAGGGGGCAAGCTATGGCTACACCTTC	CASKIQGASYGYTF
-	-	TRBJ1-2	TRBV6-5	TGTGCCAGCGCCATGGGGGGTATTGTAAATGGCTACACCTTC	CASAMGGIVNGYTF
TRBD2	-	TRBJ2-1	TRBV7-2	TGTGCCAGCAGCTCCCCCCTCAGCGGGAGTATCGTTGAGCAGTTCTTC	CASSSPLSGSIVEQFF
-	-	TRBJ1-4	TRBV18	TGTGCCAGCTCACCACCGGGGGGAAAACTGTTTTTT	CASSPPGGKLFF
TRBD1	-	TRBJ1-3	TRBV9	TGTGCCAGCAGCGTAGATGTAGGGGGCTTTGGAAACACCATATATTTT	CASSVDVGGFGNTIYF
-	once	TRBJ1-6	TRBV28	TGTGCCAGCAGCCCAGGTCCCTATAATTCACCCCTCCACTTT	CASSPGPYNSPLHF
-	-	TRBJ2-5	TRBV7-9	TGTGCCAGCAGCTTAGGGGGGCAGCGAGAGACCCAGTACTTC	CASSLGGQRETQYF
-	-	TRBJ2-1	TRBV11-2	TGTGCCAGCAGCCCGAGGACCGGGGAACTAGTCTTC	CASSPRTGELVF
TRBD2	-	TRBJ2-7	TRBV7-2	TGTGCCAGCAGCCCCTCCCCAGCGGGAGGCTACGAGCAGTACTTC	CASSPSPAGGYEQYF
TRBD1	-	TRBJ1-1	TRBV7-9	TGTGCCAGCAGCCCCCCGGACAGGAGCACTGAAGCTTTCTTT	CASSPPDRSTEAFF
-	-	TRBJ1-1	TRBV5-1	TGCGCCAGCAGCTTTCAGGGGATGACGAACACTGAAGCTTTCTTT	CASSFQGMTNTEAFF
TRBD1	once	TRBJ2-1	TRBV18	TGTGCCAGCTCACGGACAGGGGGCTATCGCGGGAGTTTTAACAATGAGCAGTTCTTC	CASSRTGGYRGSFNNEQFF
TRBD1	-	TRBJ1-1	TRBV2	TGTGCCAGCAGTCAGGACAGGCCAATGAACACTGAAGCTTTCTTT	CASSQDRPMNTEAFF
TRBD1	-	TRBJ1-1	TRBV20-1	TGCAGTGCTAGTACCGACAGGGAAGGCTCCGAAGCTTTCTTT	CSASTDREGSEAFF
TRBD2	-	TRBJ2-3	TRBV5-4	TGTGCCAGCAGCTTGGCCGGGACTAGCGGGAGGAGAGCAGATACGCAGTATTTT	CASSLAGTSGRRADTQYF
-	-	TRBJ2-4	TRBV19	TGTGCCAGTAGTATGGGGGGAGCAACGGCCAAAAACATTCAGTACTTC	CASSMGGATAKNIQYF
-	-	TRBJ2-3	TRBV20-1	TGCAGTGCAGAAGCCACAGATACGCAGTATTTT	CSAEATDTQYF
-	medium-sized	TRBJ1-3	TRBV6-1	TGTGCCAGCAGTGAAACCGACGGGGCTGGAAACACCATATATTTT	CASSETDGAGNTIYF